Listed here are 5 T cell receptor beta chains from one sample, sequenced in a study of identical twins. Via MiXCR, TCRdb re-called the 5' RACE reads, giving one row per CDR3 protein. The repertoire holds about 720,000 distinct CDR3 sequences, with 8.5% to 9.5% as singletons. These data were also reused for a study on yellow fever vaccine responses in identical twins.

Sequenced: PBMCs. These receptors came from a woman aged 18-29 years in good health.

This clonotype occurred a few times. The chain links TRBV2 to TRBJ2-2; D might be TRBD1 (5 bases). Germline assignment: CDR1 SNHLY and CDR2 FYNNEI. The CDR3 consists of 16 residues. V was pared by 3 bases and J by 0 bases, with 11 bases between. CDR3 amino acids: CASSDRGTANTGELFF. CDR3 sequence (DNA): TGTGCCAGCAGTGATAGGGGTACAGCGAACACCGGGGAGCTGTTTTTT.

The chain has TRBV5-1 and TRBJ2-7; D not certain. V lost 5 bases and J lost 0, with 9 bases in between. This CDR3 is 13 amino acids long. Germline lookup yields CDR1 SGHRS and CDR2 YFSETQ. The CDR3 sequence is CASRAGVSYEQYF. As DNA, the CDR3 is TGCGCCAGCAGGGCAGGAGTCTCCTACGAGCAGTACTTC.

Comments on this clonotype: A read error is possible here, since a much larger clone lies one base away. This rearrangement joins TRBV24-1 to TRBJ2-4; TRBD2 might be the D (6 bases). The CDR3 is 13 amino acids. Germline lookup yields CDR1 KGHDR and CDR2 SFDVKD. The DNA for the CDR3 is TGTGCCACCAGTGACTCCGGACTAAACACTCAGTACTTC. Amino acid sequence: CATSDSGLNTQYF.

This clonotype was recorded a few times. The J gene is TRBJ2-7, the V gene TRBV12-3 or TRBV12-4, with D perhaps TRBD2 (5 bases). Between the trimmed V and J ends, which lost 6 bases and 0 bases, there was a span of 18 bases. The CDR3 is 16 residues long. The chain's CDR3 is CASRREDRGNSYEQYF. In nucleotides, the CDR3 is TGTGCCAGCAGAAGAGAAGACCGGGGAAACTCCTACGAGCAGTACTTC.

This clonotype was seen at least ten times. This chain connects TRBV12-3 or TRBV12-4 to TRBJ2-7; no reliable D call. The CDR3 has 14 residues. Trimming left V 3 bases short and J 0 bases short, with 9 bases between. The CDR3 here is CASSFRQVSYEQYF. The CDR3 nucleotides read TGTGCCAGCAGTTTTAGACAAGTCTCCTACGAGCAGTACTTC.